A selection of T cell receptor beta chains follows, all from one sample in a study of T cell repertoires in cytomegalovirus infection. From the reads, TCRdb called clonotypes with MiXCR, one entry per CDR3 protein. The table shows some 440,000 distinct CDR3 sequences, with approximately 33% occurring only once. Sequencing was carried out using PBMCs. The origin of the receptors is a human donor in good health (CMV status not recorded). Some clones in this sample may be carry-over from other donors' samples. Each CDR3 is given with its conserved first and last residue. A D gene is named only where the DNA matches it firmly. A row's size may be missing; if present it is once, few, many or a size class.

clone_size: few; v_call: TRBV6-1; d_call: TRBD1; j_call: TRBJ1-6; cdr3_aa: CASQDRDNSPLHF; cdr3_nt: TGTGCCAGCCAGGACAGGGATAATTCACCCCTCCACTTT
clone_size: many; v_call: TRBV12-3/TRBV12-4; d_call: NA; j_call: TRBJ2-5; cdr3_aa: CASSLSGLETQYF; cdr3_nt: TGTGCCAGCAGTTTGAGTGGACTGGAGACCCAGTACTTC
clone_size: once; v_call: TRBV5-4; d_call: TRBD1; j_call: TRBJ1-5; cdr3_aa: CASSGQTGHMGHF; cdr3_nt: TGTGCCAGCAGCGGGCAGACAGGGCATATGGGTCATTTT
clone_size: few; v_call: TRBV6-2/TRBV6-3; d_call: NA; j_call: TRBJ2-7; cdr3_aa: CASSHPVSYEQYF; cdr3_nt: TGTGCCAGCAGTCATCCAGTGTCCTACGAGCAGTACTTC
clone_size: NA; v_call: TRBV20-1; d_call: TRBD2; j_call: TRBJ2-1; cdr3_aa: CSAGLAGGRSYNEQFF; cdr3_nt: TGCAGTGCTGGACTAGCGGGGGGGCGCTCCTACAATGAGCAGTTCTTC
clone_size: NA; v_call: TRBV29-1; d_call: NA; j_call: TRBJ2-1; cdr3_aa: CSAEGRAGQFF; cdr3_nt: TGCAGCGCTGAAGGCAGGGCAGGGCAGTTCTTC
clone_size: NA; v_call: TRBV7-8; d_call: TRBD1; j_call: TRBJ1-4; cdr3_aa: CASSLALLRQGTNEKLFF; cdr3_nt: TGTGCCAGCAGCTTAGCCCTCCTTAGACAGGGCACTAATGAAAAACTGTTTTTT
clone_size: many; v_call: TRBV7-2; d_call: TRBD2; j_call: TRBJ2-7; cdr3_aa: CASSLAGGAQYF; cdr3_nt: TGTGCCAGCAGCTTAGCCGGGGGGGCGCAGTACTTC
clone_size: few; v_call: TRBV15; d_call: NA; j_call: TRBJ2-7; cdr3_aa: CATSGTVGYEQYF; cdr3_nt: TGTGCCACCAGCGGGACCGTCGGCTACGAGCAGTACTTC
clone_size: few; v_call: TRBV28; d_call: NA; j_call: TRBJ2-1; cdr3_aa: CASSLPTGVNEQFF; cdr3_nt: TGTGCCAGCAGTCTACCCACCGGGGTCAATGAGCAGTTCTTC
clone_size: NA; v_call: TRBV19; d_call: NA; j_call: TRBJ2-7; cdr3_aa: CASSISGTWRSGYEQYF; cdr3_nt: TGTGCCAGTAGTATTTCCGGGACGTGGAGGTCGGGTTACGAGCAGTACTTC
clone_size: NA; v_call: TRBV20-1; d_call: TRBD2; j_call: TRBJ2-5; cdr3_aa: CSARRASGGSLTKETQYF; cdr3_nt: TGCAGTGCTAGAAGGGCTAGCGGGGGATCACTAACAAAAGAGACCCAGTACTTC
clone_size: NA; v_call: TRBV28; d_call: TRBD2; j_call: TRBJ2-7; cdr3_aa: CASSLFGGFYEQYF; cdr3_nt: TGTGCCAGCAGTTTATTCGGGGGGTTCTACGAGCAGTACTTC
clone_size: few; v_call: TRBV4-2; d_call: NA; j_call: TRBJ2-1; cdr3_aa: CASSQDAGNNEQFF; cdr3_nt: TGTGCCAGCAGCCAAGACGCGGGAAACAATGAGCAGTTCTTC
clone_size: few; v_call: TRBV3-1; d_call: NA; j_call: TRBJ2-1; cdr3_aa: CASSQTWDEQFF; cdr3_nt: TGTGCCAGCAGCCAAACTTGGGATGAGCAGTTCTTC
clone_size: few; v_call: TRBV19; d_call: TRBD2; j_call: TRBJ2-1; cdr3_aa: CASSSPRAGGQNEQFF; cdr3_nt: TGTGCCAGTAGTAGCCCCCGGGCGGGGGGGCAAAATGAGCAGTTCTTC
clone_size: many; v_call: TRBV4-1; d_call: TRBD1; j_call: TRBJ1-2; cdr3_aa: CASALVGQGGMNYGYTF; cdr3_nt: TGCGCCAGCGCTCTCGTCGGGCAGGGGGGAATGAACTATGGCTACACCTTC
clone_size: NA; v_call: TRBV6-5; d_call: NA; j_call: TRBJ2-2; cdr3_aa: CASSYELVESFAGELFF; cdr3_nt: TGTGCCAGCAGTTATGAACTAGTCGAGTCGTTCGCCGGGGAGCTGTTTTTT
clone_size: NA; v_call: TRBV29-1; d_call: NA; j_call: TRBJ2-5; cdr3_aa: CSVEGAGNQETQYF; cdr3_nt: TGCAGCGTTGAAGGGGCCGGGAACCAAGAGACCCAGTACTTC
clone_size: NA; v_call: TRBV27; d_call: TRBD1; j_call: TRBJ2-2; cdr3_aa: CASSENRGSGELFF; cdr3_nt: TGTGCCAGCAGTGAAAACAGGGGCTCCGGGGAGCTGTTTTTT
clone_size: few; v_call: TRBV2; d_call: NA; j_call: TRBJ2-7; cdr3_aa: CASSEGSTYEQYF; cdr3_nt: TGTGCCAGCAGTGAAGGGAGTACCTACGAGCAGTACTTC
clone_size: NA; v_call: TRBV20-1; d_call: NA; j_call: TRBJ1-1; cdr3_aa: CSASPGPEAFF; cdr3_nt: TGCAGTGCTAGTCCGGGGCCCGAAGCTTTCTTT
clone_size: NA; v_call: TRBV4-1; d_call: NA; j_call: TRBJ2-7; cdr3_aa: CASSPGPSQYEQYF; cdr3_nt: TGCGCCAGCAGCCCCGGGCCCAGCCAATACGAGCAGTACTTC
clone_size: NA; v_call: TRBV11-2; d_call: TRBD1; j_call: TRBJ2-7; cdr3_aa: CASTRGQGNEQYF; cdr3_nt: TGTGCCAGCACCCGGGGACAGGGGAACGAGCAGTACTTC
clone_size: few; v_call: TRBV28; d_call: TRBD1; j_call: TRBJ1-2; cdr3_aa: CASTPDRDYGYTF; cdr3_nt: TGTGCCAGCACACCCGACAGGGACTATGGCTACACCTTC
clone_size: few; v_call: TRBV19; d_call: TRBD1; j_call: TRBJ1-6; cdr3_aa: CASSGTGTMFYNSPLHF; cdr3_nt: TGTGCCAGTTCCGGGACAGGGACAATGTTCTATAATTCACCCCTCCACTTT
clone_size: NA; v_call: TRBV20-1; d_call: TRBD1; j_call: TRBJ2-2; cdr3_aa: CSASPAGGYTGELFF; cdr3_nt: TGCAGTGCTAGCCCGGCAGGGGGCTATACCGGGGAGCTGTTTTTT
clone_size: few; v_call: TRBV4-1; d_call: NA; j_call: TRBJ2-6; cdr3_aa: CASSHGSIPGANVLTF; cdr3_nt: TGCGCCAGCAGCCATGGAAGTATCCCTGGGGCCAACGTCCTGACTTTC
clone_size: NA; v_call: TRBV12-3/TRBV12-4; d_call: TRBD1; j_call: TRBJ1-5; cdr3_aa: CAGGRTGGFQPQHF; cdr3_nt: TGTGCCGGCGGAAGGACAGGGGGTTTTCAGCCCCAGCATTTT
clone_size: NA; v_call: TRBV2; d_call: NA; j_call: TRBJ1-1; cdr3_aa: CASRKEVVATEAFF; cdr3_nt: TGTGCCAGCAGGAAGGAGGTGGTCGCCACTGAAGCTTTCTTT
clone_size: NA; v_call: TRBV19; d_call: TRBD1; j_call: TRBJ1-5; cdr3_aa: CASQAGTGGNQPQHF; cdr3_nt: TGTGCCAGTCAAGCTGGGACAGGGGGCAATCAGCCCCAGCATTTT
clone_size: many; v_call: TRBV7-2; d_call: NA; j_call: TRBJ2-7; cdr3_aa: CASSFPGTSNSYEQYF; cdr3_nt: TGTGCCAGCAGCTTCCCAGGGACTTCCAACTCCTACGAGCAGTACTTC
clone_size: few; v_call: TRBV28; d_call: NA; j_call: TRBJ1-6; cdr3_aa: CASSPPRSLNSPLHF; cdr3_nt: TGTGCCAGCAGTCCCCCCCGGTCCCTCAATTCACCCCTCCACTTT
clone_size: many; v_call: TRBV6-1; d_call: NA; j_call: TRBJ2-7; cdr3_aa: CASSHVADPSYEQYF; cdr3_nt: TGTGCCAGCAGCCACGTGGCGGACCCGTCCTACGAGCAGTACTTC
clone_size: NA; v_call: TRBV11-2; d_call: TRBD2; j_call: TRBJ2-7; cdr3_aa: CASRPRPGLAGDRWEQYF; cdr3_nt: TGTGCCAGCAGACCCCGCCCGGGACTAGCGGGGGATCGTTGGGAGCAGTACTTC
clone_size: many; v_call: TRBV7-9; d_call: TRBD1; j_call: TRBJ1-1; cdr3_aa: CASSLVGTDMNTEAFF; cdr3_nt: TGTGCCAGCAGCTTAGTGGGGACAGACATGAACACTGAAGCTTTCTTT
clone_size: few; v_call: TRBV24-1; d_call: NA; j_call: TRBJ1-1; cdr3_aa: CATRAGLNTEAFF; cdr3_nt: TGTGCCACCAGAGCGGGCTTGAACACTGAAGCTTTCTTT
clone_size: few; v_call: TRBV7-9; d_call: TRBD1; j_call: TRBJ1-6; cdr3_aa: CASSSPGQDSPLHF; cdr3_nt: TGTGCCAGCAGCTCACCGGGACAGGACTCACCCCTCCACTTT
clone_size: NA; v_call: TRBV6-6; d_call: NA; j_call: TRBJ2-1; cdr3_aa: CASSYDPPGNEQFF; cdr3_nt: TGTGCCAGCAGTTATGACCCACCGGGGAATGAGCAGTTCTTC
clone_size: NA; v_call: TRBV4-2; d_call: NA; j_call: TRBJ2-3; cdr3_aa: CASSPWDEGTDTQYF; cdr3_nt: TGTGCCAGCAGCCCATGGGACGAGGGCACAGATACGCAGTATTTT
clone_size: few; v_call: TRBV28; d_call: NA; j_call: TRBJ2-7; cdr3_aa: CASSPPGPRHEQYF; cdr3_nt: TGTGCCAGCAGCCCTCCTGGACCACGGCACGAGCAGTACTTC
clone_size: NA; v_call: TRBV4-1; d_call: NA; j_call: TRBJ2-2; cdr3_aa: CASSRAAMGYGTGELFF; cdr3_nt: TGCGCCAGCAGCCGAGCTGCGATGGGTTACGGCACCGGGGAGCTGTTTTTT
clone_size: NA; v_call: TRBV6-5; d_call: TRBD1; j_call: TRBJ2-7; cdr3_aa: CASTERTGATYEQYF; cdr3_nt: TGTGCCAGCACCGAAAGGACAGGGGCGACCTACGAGCAGTACTTC
clone_size: NA; v_call: TRBV11-2; d_call: NA; j_call: TRBJ1-2; cdr3_aa: CASSLVPVYGYTF; cdr3_nt: TGTGCCAGCAGCTTAGTACCGGTCTATGGCTACACCTTC
clone_size: NA; v_call: TRBV14; d_call: NA; j_call: TRBJ1-1; cdr3_aa: CASSQRGSPEAFF; cdr3_nt: TGTGCCAGCAGCCAAAGGGGATCCCCCGAAGCTTTCTTT
clone_size: NA; v_call: TRBV7-3; d_call: TRBD2; j_call: TRBJ2-7; cdr3_aa: CASSLEATSGYEQYF; cdr3_nt: TGTGCCAGCAGCTTAGAAGCTACTAGCGGGTACGAGCAGTACTTC